A selection of T cell receptor beta chains follows, all from one sample in a study of cytomegalovirus exposure and HLA in healthy donors. Some clones are missing from TCRdb's copy, which holds only in-frame ones; the method was immunoSEQ multiplex PCR. The repertoire holds about 190,000 clones, 81% seen once, with approximately 3.9% in the top ten. Specimen: PBMCs. The source is a man in his fifties or sixties in good health and CMV-seronegative. Both conserved end residues are part of each CDR3. D genes are given only for firm matches. Size is stated for part of the rows, as once, few or many counts, or as a class when the clone is expanded.

j_gene: TRBJ2-7; v_gene: TRBV2; abundance: -; len: 16; d_gene: TRBD1; CDR3nt: TGTGCCAGCAGTGGGCAGCCGGGACAGGGTACCCACGAGCAGTACTTC; CDR3aa: CASSGQPGQGTHEQYF
j_gene: TRBJ1-6; v_gene: TRBV7-2; abundance: -; len: 15; d_gene: -; CDR3nt: TGTGCCAGCAGCTTAGACAACCTCGATCATTCACCCCTCCACTTT; CDR3aa: CASSLDNLDHSPLHF
j_gene: TRBJ2-1; v_gene: TRBV7-2; abundance: -; len: 12; d_gene: -; CDR3nt: TGTGCCAGCAGGACTAGAAAGGATGAGCAGTTCTTC; CDR3aa: CASRTRKDEQFF
j_gene: TRBJ2-5; v_gene: TRBV4-3; abundance: few; len: 16; d_gene: TRBD2; CDR3nt: TGCGCCAGCAGCCAAGACAGGCCTAGCGGGAGAGAGACCCAGTACTTC; CDR3aa: CASSQDRPSGRETQYF
j_gene: TRBJ2-7; v_gene: TRBV4-1; abundance: -; len: 14; d_gene: -; CDR3nt: TGCGCCAGCAGCCCCGGGACAACCGCGTACGAGCAGTACTTC; CDR3aa: CASSPGTTAYEQYF
j_gene: TRBJ1-1; v_gene: TRBV7-9; abundance: -; len: 16; d_gene: -; CDR3nt: TGTGCCAGCAGCCTACCGAGGGAGGGTAGAGGGACTGAAGCTTTCTTT; CDR3aa: CASSLPREGRGTEAFF
j_gene: TRBJ2-1; v_gene: TRBV27; abundance: -; len: 13; d_gene: -; CDR3nt: TGTGCCAGCAGTTTATCGGGGGCCAATGAGCAGTTCTTC; CDR3aa: CASSLSGANEQFF
j_gene: TRBJ1-4; v_gene: TRBV7-2; abundance: -; len: 15; d_gene: TRBD1; CDR3nt: TGTGCCAGCAGCTTACTCGGGACAGGGGCTGAAAAACTGTTTTTT; CDR3aa: CASSLLGTGAEKLFF
j_gene: TRBJ2-7; v_gene: TRBV5-1; abundance: -; len: 15; d_gene: -; CDR3nt: TGCGCCAGCAGCCCGAAAGGGGATCTGGGCTACGAGCAGTACTTC; CDR3aa: CASSPKGDLGYEQYF
j_gene: TRBJ2-4; v_gene: TRBV23-1; abundance: once; len: 14; d_gene: TRBD1; CDR3nt: TGCGCCAGCAAACAGGGGGCTGCCAAAAACATTCAGTACTTC; CDR3aa: CASKQGAAKNIQYF
j_gene: TRBJ2-7; v_gene: TRBV5-6; abundance: -; len: 14; d_gene: -; CDR3nt: TGTGCCAGCAGCTTCTTGAGTATTACTAACGAGCAGTACTTC; CDR3aa: CASSFLSITNEQYF
j_gene: TRBJ2-7; v_gene: TRBV7-2; abundance: -; len: 14; d_gene: -; CDR3nt: TGTGCCAGCAGTCCAGCGGTCCCATCCTACGAGCAGTACTTC; CDR3aa: CASSPAVPSYEQYF
j_gene: TRBJ2-5; v_gene: TRBV27; abundance: -; len: 14; d_gene: -; CDR3nt: TGTGCCAGCAGTTTAACACAGGGCCCCGAGACCCAGTACTTC; CDR3aa: CASSLTQGPETQYF
j_gene: TRBJ2-1; v_gene: TRBV19; abundance: -; len: 16; d_gene: TRBD1; CDR3nt: TGTGCCAGTAGTATTGGACCGGGACAGGGGTACAATGAGCAGTTCTTC; CDR3aa: CASSIGPGQGYNEQFF
j_gene: TRBJ2-1; v_gene: TRBV4-3; abundance: -; len: 16; d_gene: TRBD1; CDR3nt: TGCGCCAGCAGCCAAGACGGGACAGAATTATACAATGAGCAGTTCTTC; CDR3aa: CASSQDGTELYNEQFF
j_gene: TRBJ2-3; v_gene: TRBV11-2; abundance: -; len: 17; d_gene: TRBD1; CDR3nt: TGTGCCAGCAGCCTTTTCCCCGGGACAGTTAGCACAGATACGCAGTATTTT; CDR3aa: CASSLFPGTVSTDTQYF
j_gene: TRBJ1-1; v_gene: TRBV6-5; abundance: -; len: 14; d_gene: TRBD1; CDR3nt: TGTGCCAGCAGTAGGACAGGGGCTGACACTGAAGCTTTCTTT; CDR3aa: CASSRTGADTEAFF
j_gene: TRBJ1-2; v_gene: TRBV12-5; abundance: -; len: 13; d_gene: -; CDR3nt: TGTGCTAGTGCCATAGGACAGAACTATGGCTACACCTTC; CDR3aa: CASAIGQNYGYTF
j_gene: TRBJ2-3; v_gene: TRBV5-1; abundance: -; len: 15; d_gene: -; CDR3nt: TGCGCCAGCAGCTTTAGGCAGGGAAGCACAGATACGCAGTATTTT; CDR3aa: CASSFRQGSTDTQYF
j_gene: TRBJ1-2; v_gene: TRBV29-1; abundance: -; len: 17; d_gene: TRBD1; CDR3nt: TGCAGCACGAGACGTGGGACAGGAGGTAGTTCTGACTATGGCTACACCTTC; CDR3aa: CSTRRGTGGSSDYGYTF
j_gene: TRBJ2-5; v_gene: TRBV2; abundance: -; len: 12; d_gene: -; CDR3nt: TGTGCCAGCAGTGGCGGGGAAGAGACCCAGTACTTC; CDR3aa: CASSGGEETQYF
j_gene: TRBJ2-1; v_gene: TRBV13; abundance: -; len: 16; d_gene: TRBD1; CDR3nt: TGTGCCAGCAGCTCTCTCCGGGACAGGGTGGTCAATGAGCAGTTCTTC; CDR3aa: CASSSLRDRVVNEQFF
j_gene: TRBJ2-2; v_gene: TRBV7-2; abundance: -; len: 16; d_gene: TRBD2; CDR3nt: TGTGCCAGCAGCTTAGAACTAGCGGGGGCGGGCGGGGAGCTGTTTTTT; CDR3aa: CASSLELAGAGGELFF
j_gene: TRBJ2-2; v_gene: TRBV19; abundance: -; len: 19; d_gene: TRBD2; CDR3nt: TGTGCCAGTAGTAACCCCAAACTAGCGGGGGGGCGTTACACCGGGGAGCTGTTTTTT; CDR3aa: CASSNPKLAGGRYTGELFF
j_gene: TRBJ2-2; v_gene: TRBV14; abundance: -; len: 16; d_gene: -; CDR3nt: TGTGCCAGCAGCCCTTTAATCGGAGGGAGCACCGGGGAGCTGTTTTTT; CDR3aa: CASSPLIGGSTGELFF